This T cell receptor (beta chain) was observed in a study of cytomegalovirus exposure and HLA in healthy donors. The V and J ends lost 4 bases and 2 bases respectively, with 18 bases between them. The CDR3 covers 16 residues. Germline V gene lookup returns CDR1 SGHDN and CDR2 FVKESK. Amplification used 60 Vbeta primers and 13 Jbeta primers. The method was immunoSEQ multiplex PCR; TCRdb's version includes in-frame clones alone and lacks a portion of them. The sample holds some 76,000 clones. The V and J genes are TRBV14 and TRBJ2-7; D perhaps matches TRBD1 (5 bases). The receptor was derived from a man in his forties in good health and CMV-seronegative. The sequenced sample consisted of PBMCs. CDR3 in amino acids: CASSPNTGPRAYEQYF. The CDR3 DNA is TGTGCCAGCAGCCCCAACACAGGACCCCGGGCCTACGAGCAGTACTTC.